This T cell receptor (beta chain) is drawn from a study of T cells in Graves' hyperthyroidism and ophthalmopathy. Study results and limitations: Classification by a 13 V-J model distinguished ophthalmopathy from stable hyperthyroidism.

V dropped 1 base and J dropped 6 bases, with 19 bases sitting between them. The CDR3 spans 17 residues. Germline V gene sequence: CDR1 SGHDN, CDR2 FVKESK. TCR beta CDR3 sequences were amplified from RNA transcripts. The HTBI primer set served for first-round RT-PCR of the TCR CDR3. TCRdb re-called the multiplex PCR reads with MiXCR, one entry per CDR3 protein. There are about 560,000 distinct CDR3 sequences in the sample; around 15% occur only once, and more than 11% lies in the top ten. A word on this clonotype: Its target is unknown.

Thyroid ultrasound, orbital computed tomography, clinical symptoms, and serum thyroxine and TRAb underpinned diagnoses. The specimen was blood. J is TRBJ2-1 and V is TRBV14, with D maybe TRBD2 (5 bases). The source is a woman between 35 and 50 years old with Graves' hyperthyroidism. CDR3 loop: CASSQGGLQLVFNEQFF. DNA for the CDR3: TGTGCCAGCAGCCAAGGAGGTCTACAACTAGTATTCAATGAGCAGTTCTTC.